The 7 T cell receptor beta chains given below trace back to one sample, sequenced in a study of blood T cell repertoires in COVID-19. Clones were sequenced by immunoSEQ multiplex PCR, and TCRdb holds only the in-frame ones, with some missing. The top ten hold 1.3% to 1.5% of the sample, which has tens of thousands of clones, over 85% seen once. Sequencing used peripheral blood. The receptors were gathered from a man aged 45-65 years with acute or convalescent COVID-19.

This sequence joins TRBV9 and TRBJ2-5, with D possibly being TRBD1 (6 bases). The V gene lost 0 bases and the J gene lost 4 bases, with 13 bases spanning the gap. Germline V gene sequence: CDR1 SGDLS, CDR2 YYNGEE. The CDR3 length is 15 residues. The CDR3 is CASSVVGRGIETQYF. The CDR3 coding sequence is TGTGCCAGCAGCGTAGTAGGCAGGGGAATAGAGACCCAGTACTTC.

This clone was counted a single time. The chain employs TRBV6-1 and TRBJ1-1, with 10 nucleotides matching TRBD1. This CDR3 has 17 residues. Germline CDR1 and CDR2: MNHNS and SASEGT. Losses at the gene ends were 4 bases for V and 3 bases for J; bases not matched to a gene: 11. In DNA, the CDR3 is TGTGCCAGCAGTGGACCTGTCCCCGGGACAGGGGACACTGAAGCTTTCTTT. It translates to CASSGPVPGTGDTEAFF.

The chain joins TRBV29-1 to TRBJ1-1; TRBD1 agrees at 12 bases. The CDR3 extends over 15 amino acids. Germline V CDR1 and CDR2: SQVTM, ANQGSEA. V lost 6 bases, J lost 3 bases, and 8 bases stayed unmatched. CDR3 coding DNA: TGCAGCGTGGGCGGGACAGGGGGCGTAGACACTGAAGCTTTCTTT. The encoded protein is CSVGGTGGVDTEAFF.

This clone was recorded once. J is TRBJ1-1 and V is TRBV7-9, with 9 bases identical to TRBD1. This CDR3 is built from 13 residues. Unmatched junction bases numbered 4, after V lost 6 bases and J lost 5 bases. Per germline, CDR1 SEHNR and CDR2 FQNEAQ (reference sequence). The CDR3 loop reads CASSTGGFTEAFF. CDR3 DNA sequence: TGTGCCAGCAGTACAGGGGGCTTTACTGAAGCTTTCTTT.

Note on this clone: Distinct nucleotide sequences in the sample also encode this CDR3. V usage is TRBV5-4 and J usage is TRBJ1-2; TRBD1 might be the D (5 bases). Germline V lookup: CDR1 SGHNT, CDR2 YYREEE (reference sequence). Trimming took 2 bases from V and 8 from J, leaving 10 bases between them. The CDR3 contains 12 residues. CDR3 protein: CASSFDRGGYTF. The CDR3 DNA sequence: TGTGCCAGCAGCTTTGACAGAGGCGGCTACACCTTC. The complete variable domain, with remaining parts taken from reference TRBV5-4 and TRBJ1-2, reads ETGVTQSPTHLIKTRGQQVTLRCSSQSGHNTVSWYQQALGQGPQFIFQYYREEENGRGNFPPRFSGLQFPNYSSELNVNALELDDSALYLCASSFDRGGYTFGSGTRLTVV.

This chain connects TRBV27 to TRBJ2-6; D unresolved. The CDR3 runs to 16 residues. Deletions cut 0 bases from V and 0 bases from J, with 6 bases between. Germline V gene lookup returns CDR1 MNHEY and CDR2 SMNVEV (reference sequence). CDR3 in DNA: TGTGCCAGCAGTTTATCTGTCAACTCTGGGGCCAACGTCCTGACTTTC. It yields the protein CASSLSVNSGANVLTF.

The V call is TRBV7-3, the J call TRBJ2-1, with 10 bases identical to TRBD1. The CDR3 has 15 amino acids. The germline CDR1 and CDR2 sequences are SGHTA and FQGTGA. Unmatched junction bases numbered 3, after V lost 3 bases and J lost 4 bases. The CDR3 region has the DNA TGTGCCAGCAGCTTGGGACAGGGGTTATACAATGAGCAGTTCTTC. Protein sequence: CASSLGQGLYNEQFF.